The present entry profiles one TCR beta chain with its context. It lacks a known antigen. The record has no base qualities; no much larger clone is one base away. The library came from the immunoSEQ multiplex PCR assay. On the study's bioinformatics: A statistical classification framework was built for diagnosing cytomegalovirus status from the catalog of TCR beta chain sequences. Entries here come from immuneACCESS through TCRdb and include only in-frame sequences with V and J called. Some clones fail to appear in such tables; in the studies checked, an unresolved V gene covers under half of the shortfall, and the cause of the remainder is unknown. V, J and clone size are taken as reported in that table, and D and trimming were inferred from the DNA itself. This sample lists around 300,000 clones; approximately 83% were detected once. The top ten clonotypes cover around 1% of the sample. The junction shows trimming of 5 bases on V and 5 bases on J, plus 3 bases between the germline ends. From a lookup of the germline V gene, CDR1 and CDR2 are SNHLY and FYNNEI. The CDR3 goes from the cysteine to the phenylalanine over 10 residues. Solely the CDR3 DNA is kept, with 30 bases framed from the first base.

The sample belongs to a study of cytomegalovirus exposure and HLA in healthy donors (dated by TCRdb to the late 2010s). At the level of the whole study: A later analysis indicated that the 120 or so validation repertoires were generated on the platform also employed for the 670 or so repertoires of the first cohort. The study was designed to test whether signatures of past pathogen exposure could be identified by cataloging public T cell receptors. In addition to the first cohort of 650 to 750 subjects, a separate validation cohort of 130 or so different subjects was used. To predict cytomegalovirus infection status, the study combined high-throughput TCR immunosequencing, statistical association of individual TCRs with disease status, and machine learning. Study-level results and caveats: The study gave a list of 150 to 200 TCR beta chains associated with cytomegalovirus. In a later analysis, TCRs clustered in the first cohort were found to also tend to co-occur in the 120 or so validation repertoires, with about 93% of cluster scores above 0. Most TCR sequences were observed very rarely across donors, whereas some public TCRs were present in many individuals. According to the authors, the approach could potentially be generalized to other disease states and immunological phenotypes. A few of the identified cytomegalovirus-associated TCR beta chains were confirmed in vitro to be specific for cytomegalovirus antigens. The classifier was reported to diagnose cytomegalovirus status with high specificity and sensitivity in both the original cohort and the validation cohort. The validation cohort had no HLA typing available for a later analysis, so co-occurrence within that cohort was assessed over all 120 or so repertoires.

The donors belonged to the validation cohort of under 150 subjects, which was separate from the 666-subject first cohort. This TCR came from a young woman in good health and CMV-seronegative. In this chain, TRBV2 is recombined with TRBJ2-5; no D gene can be assigned with confidence. What was sequenced was PBMCs. DNA sequence: TGTGCCAGCAGTTCGGAGACCCAGTACTTC. Translated, it gives CASSSETQYF.